What follows describes a single T cell receptor (beta chain). Its antigen is undetermined. At the DNA level, this CDR3 is encoded by other sequences in the same sample as well. This CDR3 is 14 amino acids long. The germline V gene has CDR1 SGHNT and CDR2 YYREEE (reference sequence). V gave up 4 bases and J gave up 2 bases; unmatched junction bases: 2. In the original workflow: ImmunoSEQ gave junction-only sequences without quality scores, so filtering differed. Clones were sequenced by immunoSEQ multiplex PCR, and TCRdb holds only the in-frame ones, with some missing. D and trimming were read from the DNA, whereas the V and J calls and clone size are those reported in that table. The sample lists over 2 million clones; about 95% were seen once. This sample was included in a study of shared clonotypes between healthy human individuals. Study observations and caveats: Expectations were that clonotype sharing among donors would be affected by sequencing depth. Few donors limited the genetic and exposure-history diversity represented. Collection of samples was limited to blood; tissue repertoires likely differ.

The V call is TRBV5-4, the J call TRBJ1-3; 8 positions agree with TRBD1. The receptor was derived from a young man in good health. Sequenced material: naive CD4+ T cells sorted from blood. As for subset: CD45RA+ positively selected. CDR3 sequence (DNA): TGTGCCAGCAGCCCGGGACAGGCTGGAAACACCATATATTTT. Residues: CASSPGQAGNTIYF.